One sample yielded the 26 T cell receptor beta chains listed below, sequenced in a study of cytomegalovirus exposure and HLA in healthy donors. PCR amplification relied on 60 Vbeta primers (plus 13 Jbeta primers). TCRdb keeps only in-frame clones here, not all; method: immunoSEQ multiplex PCR. The sample carries 100,000 to 120,000 clones, 76% recorded once. The sample was PBMCs. These TCRs come from a man younger than 45 in good health and CMV-seropositive.

The chain employs TRBV19 and TRBJ2-3; no clear D. The CDR3 is made up of 14 amino acids. Trimming removed 6 bases from V and 1 base from J, with 11 bases in between. CDR1 is LNHDA and CDR2 is SQIVND in the germline V gene (reference sequence). The CDR3, as DNA: TGTGCCAGTAGAATCTCGAGCGGCACAGATACGCAGTATTTT. It yields the protein CASRISSGTDTQYF.

V is TRBV4-3 and J is TRBJ2-7; D perhaps matches TRBD1 (6 bases). The CDR3 extends over 16 amino acids. In germline, CDR1 is LGHNA, CDR2 YSLEER. V lost 0 bases to trimming and J lost 6 bases, with 18 bases between them. Written as DNA, the CDR3 is TGCGCCAGCAGCCAAGATAGGGGGACAAGGGCCCTCGAGCAGTACTTC. Translation gives CASSQDRGTRALEQYF.

The chain is built from TRBV29-1 and TRBJ1-1, with TRBD1 matching 8 bases. CDR1 and CDR2 from the germline V gene are SQVTM and ANQGSEA. The CDR3 contains 14 residues. With V trimmed by 8 bases and J by 0 bases, 8 bases remained unmatched. The CDR3 DNA follows: TGCAGCTCGAGGAGGACAGGGCTGAACACTGAAGCTTTCTTT. It is translated as CSSRRTGLNTEAFF.

This chain uses TRBV19 with TRBJ1-1; possibly TRBD1 for D (6 bases). This CDR3 is built from 13 residues. The germline V and J ends were trimmed by 5 bases and 4 bases, with 11 bases remaining between them. Germline CDR1 reads LNHDA; CDR2 reads SQIVND (reference sequence). CDR3 loop: CASSRTQGTEAFF. The CDR3 DNA is TGTGCCAGTAGTCGGACACAGGGCACTGAAGCTTTCTTT.

This clone was seen only once. The chain couples TRBV5-1 to TRBJ1-4, with D possibly being TRBD1 (5 bases). The germline V and J ends were trimmed by 3 bases and 0 bases, with 12 bases remaining between them. The CDR3 is made up of 16 amino acids. CDR1 and CDR2 from the germline V gene are SGHRS and YFSETQ. CDR3 amino acids: CASSSGRGATNEKLFF. The CDR3 coding sequence is TGCGCCAGCAGCTCGGGCCGGGGGGCAACTAATGAAAAACTGTTTTTT.

This clone was picked up a small number of times. The chain recombines TRBV6-1 with TRBJ1-6; 7 nucleotides match TRBD1. V dropped 4 bases and J dropped 6; count of bases not matched to a gene: 12. Germline V CDR1 and CDR2: MNHNS, SASEGT. CDR3 length: 17 residues. CDR3 protein: CASSGAITGTANSPLHF. The CDR3 nucleotides are TGTGCCAGCAGTGGAGCCATTACCGGGACAGCTAATTCACCCCTCCACTTT.

The chain has TRBV27 and TRBJ2-5; 10 positions agree with TRBD2. V lost 6 bases to trimming and J lost 1 base; unmatched junction nucleotides: 2. CDR3 length: 14 amino acids. Germline values: CDR1 MNHEY, CDR2 SMNVEV (reference sequence). The CDR3 nucleotides are TGTGCCAGCAGGGGACTAGCGACCCAAGAGACCCAGTACTTC. It codes for CASRGLATQETQYF.

This clone was observed a few times. The chain recombines TRBV6-1 with TRBJ2-1; possible D gene TRBD2, 6 bases. Germline-derived CDR1 and CDR2 are MNHNS and SASEGT. The CDR3 has 15 amino acids. V was shortened by 0 bases and J by 3 bases, with 9 bases between the two germline ends. The CDR3 nucleotides are TGTGCCAGCAGTGAAGCGCCGGGGGACTACAATGAGCAGTTCTTC. It encodes CASSEAPGDYNEQFF.

This CDR3 reads CASSPRAGQGGYTF. The CDR3 DNA reads TGTGCCAGCAGCCCTAGAGCCGGACAGGGGGGCTACACCTTC. The chain combines TRBV11-2 with TRBJ1-2, with TRBD1 matching over 9 bases. Germline V lookup: CDR1 SGHAT, CDR2 FQNNGV. This CDR3 has 14 amino acids. The V gene end was trimmed by 5 bases and the J gene end by 8 bases; junction bases not matched to a gene: 9.

J is TRBJ1-2 and V is TRBV6-5, with 7 bases fitting TRBD1. This CDR3 has 14 residues. V shed 4 bases, J shed 6 bases, and the junction held 8 bases outside the gene matches. Germline CDR1 and CDR2: MNHEY and SVGAGI. In DNA form, the CDR3 reads TGTGCCAGCAGTTCCGGGACAGAACAGAATGGCTACACCTTC. Its protein product is CASSSGTEQNGYTF.

The J gene is TRBJ2-4, the V gene TRBV7-2; TRBD2 matches at 15 bases. Losses at the gene ends were 4 bases for V and 3 bases for J; bases not matched to a gene: 4. CDR1 is SGHTA and CDR2 is FQGNSA in the germline V gene. This CDR3 has 17 amino acids. CDR3 sequence reads: CASSSGLAGGIKNIQYF. CDR3 nucleotides: TGTGCCAGCAGCTCGGGACTAGCGGGGGGAATCAAAAACATTCAGTACTTC.

The chain is built from TRBV2 and TRBJ1-1, with D possibly being TRBD1 (6 bases). The CDR3 consists of 12 residues. Germline lookup yields CDR1 SNHLY and CDR2 FYNNEI. V was shortened by 6 bases and J by 7 bases, with 12 bases between the two germline ends. The CDR3 DNA follows: TGTGCCAGCAGACTACAGGGATTTGAAGCTTTCTTT. Translation gives CASRLQGFEAFF.

The chain employs TRBV10-2 and TRBJ1-1; 12 bases line up with TRBD1. V was pared by 8 bases and J by 1 base, with 5 bases of the junction left unmatched. The CDR3 is made up of 15 amino acids. The germline V gene encodes CDR1 WSHSY and CDR2 SAAADI. The chain's CDR3 is CASLGQGAENTEAFF. CDR3 DNA sequence: TGCGCCAGCTTGGGACAGGGGGCTGAGAACACTGAAGCTTTCTTT.

Only one count was recorded for this clone. The junction departs from the called germline gene at one end, perhaps through a read error. The chain links TRBV30 to TRBJ2-7; 12 positions match TRBD2. This CDR3 has 12 amino acids. Germline loops: CDR1 GTSNPN, CDR2 SVGIG (reference sequence). The CDR3 DNA is TGTGCCTGGAGCCGAGGACTAGCGGGGCCCTCATTC. Its translation is CAWSRGLAGPSF.

V usage is TRBV2 and J usage is TRBJ1-2; perhaps TRBD1 as D (5 bases). Trimming took 7 bases from V and 4 from J, leaving 13 bases between them. The CDR3 runs to 13 residues. Looked up from germline, CDR1 is SNHLY and CDR2 is FYNNEI. The CDR3 loop is CASIRGGVYGYTF. The CDR3, as DNA: TGTGCCAGCATTAGGGGAGGGGTCTATGGCTACACCTTC.

The genes are TRBV2 and TRBJ2-1; TRBD2 matches at 7 bases. The CDR3 totals 14 residues. J lost 4 bases, V lost 6 bases, and 6 bases had no gene match. Germline V CDR1 and CDR2: SNHLY, FYNNEI. The CDR3 here is CASRWTSSYNEQFF. The CDR3 DNA sequence: TGTGCCAGCAGGTGGACTAGTTCTTACAATGAGCAGTTCTTC. The full variable domain, its missing parts supplied by reference TRBV2 and TRBJ2-1, is EPEVTQTPSHQVTQMGQEVILRCVPISNHLYFYWYRQILGQKVEFLVSFYNNEISEKSEIFDDQFSVERPDGSNFTLKIRSTKLEDSAMYFCASRWTSSYNEQFFGPGTRLTVL.

This clone was picked up a small number of times. The chain links TRBV27 to TRBJ2-6; no definite D call. V was shortened by 2 bases and J by 0 bases, with 5 bases between the two germline ends. CDR3 size: 15 residues. Per germline, CDR1 MNHEY and CDR2 SMNVEV (reference sequence). The CDR3 coding sequence is TGTGCCAGCAGTTTAGGAGTCTCTGGGGCCAACGTCCTGACTTTC. Translated: CASSLGVSGANVLTF.

This clone was recorded a few times. The V call is TRBV30, the J call TRBJ2-7, with D uncertain. CDR3 length: 11 residues. Germline lookup yields CDR1 GTSNPN and CDR2 SVGIG (reference sequence). Trimming shortened V by 4 bases and J by 3 bases, and 7 bases separated the two germline ends. The DNA for the CDR3 is TGTGCCTGGAATCGCGGCTACGAGCAGTACTTC. As protein: CAWNRGYEQYF. Together with reference TRBV30 and TRBJ2-7, the CDR3 gives the full variable domain: SQTIHQWPATLVQPVGSPLSLECTVEGTSNPNLYWYRQAAGRGLQLLFYSVGIGQISSEVPQNLSASRPQDRQFILSSKKLLLSDSGFYLCAWNRGYEQYFGPGTRLTVT.

V gene TRBV30 combines with J gene TRBJ1-2; D is uncertain. This CDR3 has 15 amino acids. The V end was cut by 4 bases, the J end by 1 base, with 16 bases between. Germline CDR1 reads GTSNPN; CDR2 reads SVGIG (reference sequence). The CDR3, as DNA: TGTGCCTGGATCCCCTCCGGGAGAATTAACTATGGCTACACCTTC. Protein: CAWIPSGRINYGYTF.

This chain links TRBV5-1 with TRBJ1-1, with D unresolved. Per the germline V gene, CDR1 is SGHRS and CDR2 is YFSETQ. Trimming shortened V by 0 bases and J by 0 bases, and 9 bases separated the two germline ends. CDR3 length: 15 residues. CDR3 bases: TGCGCCAGCAGCTTGGTCACAATGATGAACACTGAAGCTTTCTTT. As protein: CASSLVTMMNTEAFF.

This chain joins TRBV7-8 and TRBJ2-3; D ambiguous. The CDR3 is 14 residues long. V lost 5 bases and J lost 0, with 9 bases in between. The germline gives CDR1 SGHVS, CDR2 FQNEAQ. The CDR3 region is CASSLGDSTDTQYF. CDR3 nucleotides: TGTGCCAGCAGCCTAGGCGATAGCACAGATACGCAGTATTTT.

The rearrangement links TRBV5-5 to TRBJ2-3; 7 bases match TRBD1. The CDR3 runs 15 residues. Unmatched junction bases numbered 10, after V lost 4 bases and J lost 5 bases. Germline lookup yields CDR1 SGHKS and CDR2 YYEKEE (reference sequence). The DNA of the CDR3 is TGTGCCAGCAGCCAGGGGGAAGGAGTTGTAGATACGCAGTATTTT. This codes for CASSQGEGVVDTQYF.

The chain employs TRBV7-9 and TRBJ2-1; weak D call: TRBD2 (7 bases). Germline loops: CDR1 SEHNR, CDR2 FQNEAQ (reference sequence). The V end lost 4 bases, the J end lost 2 bases, and 15 bases lay between the germline ends. The CDR3 sequence is 16 residues long. CDR3 bases: TGTGCCAGCAGCTCGCCCGGGGGGCTTACCTACAATGAGCAGTTCTTC. It is translated as CASSSPGGLTYNEQFF.

Worth noting for this clone: Compared with germline, one end of the junction differs, possibly owing to a read error. The chain couples TRBV7-9 to TRBJ2-3; 10 bases match TRBD2. Germline V gene sequence: CDR1 SEHNR, CDR2 FQNEAQ (reference sequence). This CDR3 has 19 amino acids. The CDR3 protein is CSSSFPGLAETTSTDTQYF. DNA for the CDR3: TGTTCCAGCAGCTTCCCCGGACTAGCGGAAACCACTAGCACAGATACGCAGTATTTT.

This clone was counted once. The J gene is TRBJ1-1, the V gene TRBV19, with 9 bases lining up with TRBD1. The length of the CDR3 is 16 residues. The junction had 11 bases not matched to a gene; V was cut back by 9 bases and J by 0 bases. The germline V gene has CDR1 LNHDA and CDR2 SQIVND (reference sequence). CDR3 DNA sequence: TGTGCCAGCCGGAATACAGGGGGCTTCGTGAACACTGAAGCTTTCTTT. It codes for CASRNTGGFVNTEAFF.

V and J are TRBV9 and TRBJ2-1; 7 bases are shared with TRBD2. The germline CDR1 and CDR2 sequences are SGDLS and YYNGEE. Unmatched junction bases numbered 4, after V lost 4 bases and J lost 6 bases. This CDR3 has 13 amino acids. CDR3 sequence: CASSPGGGNEQFF. In DNA, the CDR3 is TGTGCCAGCAGCCCTGGGGGGGGCAATGAGCAGTTCTTC.